The source of this T cell receptor (beta chain) is a study of tumor-infiltrating lymphocytes in primary liver carcinoma. Overall study: The patient group consisted of men and women aged 30 to 69 years. These were node-negative, non-metastatic T1-T3 tumors of roughly 4 to 10 cm. Study-level results: Only about 8-24% of top clones spanned all five tumor regions.

Comments on this clonotype: Antigen: not known. The junction departs from the called germline gene at one end, perhaps through a read error.

Using a constant-region primer together with ProtoScript II reverse transcriptase, TCR beta cDNA was made from 500 ng of total RNA. Three nested multiplex PCR rounds, a slightly modified ARM-PCR method, built the TCR beta libraries. Both of the initial two PCR rounds ran for about 9 cycles and employed TRBV1-TRBV30 forward primers alongside a C-beta reverse primer. Via MiXCR, TCRdb re-called the multiplex PCR reads, giving one row per CDR3 protein. The table has roughly 200,000 distinct CDR3 sequences, roughly 80% seen once. This CDR3 is built from 12 residues. Germline V gene sequence: CDR1 MNHEY, CDR2 SVGEGT. Scientists recovered RNA and DNA together from around 20-30 mg of unsorted bulk tissue.

The sample consisted of tumor tissue from primary liver carcinoma. The source of this sequence is a man aged 40-55 years with primary liver carcinoma and hepatitis B virus infection. The chain recombines TRBV6-2 or TRBV6-3 with TRBJ2-7; D is ambiguous. CDR3 amino acids: CATSWYGYEQYF. DNA of the CDR3: TGCGCCACCTCCTGGTACGGCTACGAGCAGTACTTC.